A single sample gave rise to the 2 T cell receptor beta chains below, sequenced in a study of naive and memory T cell subsets. An oligonucleotide containing a UMI was ligated to the 3' end of TCR cDNA. Ligated cDNA underwent four rounds of PCR with nested alpha and beta constant region primers and SP2. MiXCR was run by TCRdb on the 5' RACE reads, yielding one entry per CDR3 protein. This sample has about 62,000 distinct CDR3 sequences, with approximately 8.5% found just once. Receptors originate from a female donor in good health.

In this sample, this clonotype turned up a few times. This sequence joins TRBV6-5 and TRBJ2-7; 9 bases match TRBD2. V lost 6 bases and J lost 3; bases outside the gene matches: 9. Germline V gene data show CDR1 as MNHEY and CDR2 as SVGAGI. The CDR3 contains 15 residues. Here the CDR3 reads CASSSTGTSSYEQYF. The CDR3, as DNA: TGTGCCAGCAGCTCAACCGGGACTAGCAGCTACGAGCAGTACTTC.

At least ten counts were recorded for this clonotype. This chain joins TRBV6-5 and TRBJ2-1; 8 bases map to TRBD1. CDR1 and CDR2 (germline): MNHEY, SVGAGI. The junction had 16 bases not matched to a gene; V was cut back by 6 bases and J by 0 bases. This CDR3 comprises 19 residues. CDR3 in amino acids: CASRPTSRQGRYSYNEQFF. The CDR3 DNA reads as TGTGCCAGCAGACCCACCTCCCGACAGGGGAGATACTCCTACAATGAGCAGTTCTTC.